Following are 11 T cell receptor beta chains from one sample sequenced in a study of beta chain features in type 1 diabetes. Study-wide points: Type 1 diabetes patients had TCRB CDR3s that were shorter (moderately but significantly so) in all four CD4+ subsets.

The sequenced template was cDNA made from the entire isolated RNA. Using immunoSEQ multiplex PCR, the repertoire was profiled, and TCRdb retains in-frame clones only, with some absent. Of some 640,000 clones in the sample, roughly 13% are singletons; the top ten hold roughly 0.04%. For these TCRs, the target antigens are not known. The sample consisted of naive CD4+ T cells from blood. The receptors were sampled from a man aged 18 to 29 with type 1 diabetes.

The gene calls are TRBV29-1 and TRBJ2-7; no firm D call. CDR3 length: 12 amino acids. The V end was cut by 1 base, the J end by 2 bases, with 6 bases between. CDR1 and CDR2 (germline): SQVTM, ANQGSEA. The CDR3 coding sequence is TGCAGCGTTGAAGTTGGGACCTACGAGCAGTACTTC. The encoded protein is CSVEVGTYEQYF.

This clone was found a few times. Different DNA sequences within this sample yield the same CDR3. The chain is built from TRBV9 and TRBJ2-5; TRBD2 aligns across 8 bases. The CDR3 loop spans 15 amino acids. V trimming: 0 bases; J trimming: 1 base; junction bases outside the gene matches: 2. CDR1 is SGDLS and CDR2 is YYNGEE in the germline V gene. The CDR3 loop reads CASSVAGGPQETQYF. Here the CDR3 DNA reads TGTGCCAGCAGCGTAGCGGGGGGGCCCCAAGAGACCCAGTACTTC.

This rearrangement joins TRBV2 to TRBJ1-2, with D uncertain. V shed 3 bases and J shed 7 bases, with 12 bases lying between them. This CDR3 has 13 residues. In germline, CDR1 is SNHLY, CDR2 FYNNEI. The CDR3 sequence: CASSDTGIGGYTF. CDR3 bases: TGTGCCAGCAGTGACACCGGTATAGGTGGCTACACCTTC. The variable domain in full, completed from reference TRBV2 and TRBJ1-2, reads EPEVTQTPSHQVTQMGQEVILRCVPISNHLYFYWYRQILGQKVEFLVSFYNNEISEKSEIFDDQFSVERPDGSNFTLKIRSTKLEDSAMYFCASSDTGIGGYTFGSGTRLTVV.

This clone occurred a few times. The J gene is TRBJ1-4, the V gene TRBV5-6; tentatively, D is TRBD1 (5 bases). Germline CDR1 SGHDT, CDR2 YYEEEE. V lost 1 base and J 8 bases, leaving 9 bases between the germline ends. The CDR3 sequence is 13 residues long. The CDR3 bases are TGTGCCAGCAGCTTGACAGGATACGAAAAACTGTTTTTT. Protein: CASSLTGYEKLFF.

With respect to this clone: One junction end disagrees with the germline gene, perhaps due to a read error. The J gene is TRBJ2-2, the V gene TRBV7-7; 10 bases align to TRBD1. CDR3 size: 16 residues. The V gene's germline CDR1 is SSHAT and CDR2 FNYEAQ (reference sequence). CDR3 in amino acids: CASSLRQGAGTGELFF. The CDR3 coding sequence is TGTGCTAGCAGCCTGCGACAGGGGGCGGGCACCGGGGAGCTGTTTTTT.

This rearrangement joins TRBV2 to TRBJ1-2; no clear D gene. Germline V gene sequence: CDR1 SNHLY, CDR2 FYNNEI. The V and J ends lost 5 bases and 6 bases respectively, with 7 bases between them. This CDR3 spans 11 amino acids. For the CDR3, the DNA is TGTGCCAGCAGTTTCCTTGATGGCTACACCTTC. Residues: CASSFLDGYTF.

The chain recombines TRBV9 with TRBJ2-5; a possible D gene is TRBD1 (5 bases). Germline assignment: CDR1 SGDLS and CDR2 YYNGEE. V gave up 3 bases and J gave up 4 bases, with 16 bases separating them. The CDR3 length is 15 residues. The CDR3: CASSEEQHGAETQYF. In DNA, the CDR3 is TGTGCCAGCAGCGAGGAGCAGCATGGGGCAGAGACCCAGTACTTC.

This sequence joins TRBV7-9 and TRBJ2-3, with TRBD1 identical over 11 bases. Unmatched junction bases numbered 6, after V lost 4 bases and J lost 6 bases. CDR3 size: 15 residues. Germline CDR1 is SEHNR and CDR2 is FQNEAQ (reference sequence). The CDR3 bases are TGTGCCAGCAGCTCCGGACAGGGGGCCTGGGATACGCAGTATTTT. Its translation is CASSSGQGAWDTQYF.

Many counts were recorded for this clone. V and J are TRBV21-1 and TRBJ1-1. TRBV21-1 is listed as a pseudogene. CDR3 length: 11 amino acids. The CDR3 DNA is TGTGCCAGCAGCAAAGCCAAGGAAGCTTTCTTT. It specifies CASSKAKEAFF.

This clone has more than one count but fewer than ten. This chain connects TRBV7-2 to TRBJ1-5; no definite D call. CDR3 size: 15 residues. Trimming pared 3 bases from V and 3 bases from J, leaving 12 bases between. The germline V gene encodes CDR1 SGHTA and CDR2 FQGNSA. The CDR3 spells CASSFYRDPNQPQHF. Written as DNA, the CDR3 is TGTGCCAGCAGCTTTTACCGGGATCCCAATCAGCCCCAGCATTTT.

This clone was seen only a few times. The rearrangement links TRBV11-1 to TRBJ2-2, with TRBD1 identical over 8 bases. CDR3 size: 15 residues. Germline V lookup: CDR1 SGHAT, CDR2 FQDESV (reference sequence). Losses at the gene ends were 3 bases for V and 4 bases for J; bases not matched to a gene: 4. DNA for the CDR3: TGTGCCAGCAGCTTCAGGACAGGGTTCACCGGGGAGCTGTTTTTT. Its translation: CASSFRTGFTGELFF.